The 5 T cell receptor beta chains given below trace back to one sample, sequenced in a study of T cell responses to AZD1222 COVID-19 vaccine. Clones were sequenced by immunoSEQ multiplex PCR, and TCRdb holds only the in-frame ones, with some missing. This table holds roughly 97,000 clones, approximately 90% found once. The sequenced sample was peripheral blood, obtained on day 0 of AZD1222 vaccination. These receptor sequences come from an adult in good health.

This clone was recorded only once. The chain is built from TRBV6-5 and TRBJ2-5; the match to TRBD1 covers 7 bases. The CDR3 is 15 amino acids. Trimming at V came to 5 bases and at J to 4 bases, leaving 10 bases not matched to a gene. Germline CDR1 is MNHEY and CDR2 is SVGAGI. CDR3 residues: CASSHDRSGGETQYF. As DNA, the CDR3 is TGTGCCAGCAGTCACGATCGATCAGGGGGAGAGACCCAGTACTTC.

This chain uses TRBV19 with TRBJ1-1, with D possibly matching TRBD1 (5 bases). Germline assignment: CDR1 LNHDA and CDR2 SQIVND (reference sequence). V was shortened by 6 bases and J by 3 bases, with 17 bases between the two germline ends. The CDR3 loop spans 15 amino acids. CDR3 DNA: TGTGCCAGTAGCCGGCGCGGGGGGTCCGACACTGAAGCTTTCTTT. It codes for CASSRRGGSDTEAFF.

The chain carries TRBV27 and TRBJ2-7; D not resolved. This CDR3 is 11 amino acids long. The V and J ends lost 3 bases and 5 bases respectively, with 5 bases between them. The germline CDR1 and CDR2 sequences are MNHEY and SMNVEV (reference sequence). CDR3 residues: CASSLGNEQYF. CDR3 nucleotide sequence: TGTGCCAGCAGTTTGGGGAACGAGCAGTACTTC.

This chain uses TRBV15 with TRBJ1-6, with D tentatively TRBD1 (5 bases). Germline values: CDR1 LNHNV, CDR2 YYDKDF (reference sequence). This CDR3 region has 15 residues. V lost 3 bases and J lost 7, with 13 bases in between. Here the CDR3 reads CATSSSGAGNSPLHF. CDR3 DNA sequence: TGTGCCACCAGCAGTAGTGGGGCGGGGAATTCACCCCTCCACTTT.

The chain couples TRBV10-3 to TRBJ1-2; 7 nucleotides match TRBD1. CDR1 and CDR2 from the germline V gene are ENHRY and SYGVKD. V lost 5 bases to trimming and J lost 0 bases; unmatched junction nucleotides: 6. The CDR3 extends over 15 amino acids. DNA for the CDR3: TGTGCCATCAGTAATTTGGACAGGTCTAACTATGGCTACACCTTC. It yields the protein CAISNLDRSNYGYTF.